This T cell receptor (beta chain) derives from a study of T-cell reconstitution after alpha-beta-depleted transplantation in children (TCRdb year 2016). Concerning the study at large: The study quantitatively tracked T-cell immune reconstitution after TCRalphabeta/CD19-depleted allogeneic hematopoietic cell transplantation in children using TCR repertoire profiling. General study outcomes and caveats: Over the following months the frequencies of hyperexpanded clones went down, and after one year T-cell counts and TCRbeta diversity were mostly credited to newly produced T cells. The high TCRbeta diversity at day 60 in some patients was ascribed to recipient T cells and intrathymic progenitors that had survived conditioning. The apparently early recovery of alphabetaT-cell counts about two months after transplant reportedly depended on only several hundred rapidly expanded clones that came from non-depleted graft cells.

The library was made by PCR. Instrument used: Illumina HiSeq 2500. Molecular barcoding was employed in the preparation of TCR libraries, with unique molecular identifiers being used to normalize TCRbeta repertoire quantification. TCRdb ran its own pipeline on the public reads, namely fastp trimming at Q25 and MiXCR clone calling, and kept in-frame beta chains. Each entry merges the rows of one CDR3 protein and shows their most common DNA and genes. Across this sample there are about 420,000 distinct CDR3 sequences, with around 15% seen only once. The biggest ten clones account for over 25% of the sample. The treatment or condition label, as the study defines it: allogeneic hematopoietic cell transplantation with graft depleted of TCRalphabeta T cells and CD19 B cells. TCRalphabeta/CD19-depleted allogeneic hematopoietic cell grafts were given to the transplant recipients, all of whom were children.

Spanning cysteine to phenylalanine, the CDR3 consists of 17 amino acids. Only the CDR3 DNA stays, 51 bases, in frame from base 1. For this chain, trimming is 2 bases at the V end and 1 base at the J end, and the number of junction bases without a gene match is 7. CDR1 and CDR2 are read off the germline V gene as MNHEY and SVGEGT. As regards this clonotype: No antigen is known for it. Per-nucleotide qualities are absent, and no much larger clonotype sits a single base away.

This TCR came from a boy under two years old who had a stem cell transplant for Wiskott-Aldrich syndrome, so the T cells may come from the graft donor. Sequenced here: PBMCs, mostly from graft donor cells, sampled 360 days after TCRalphabeta/CD19-depleted stem cell transplant. The chain joins TRBV6-2 or TRBV6-3 to TRBJ2-2, with TRBD1 identical over 7 junction bases. The DNA reads as follows: TGTGCCAGCAGTTACCCCAGACAGGGCCGGAACACCGGGGAGCTGTTTTTT. This yields the protein CASSYPRQGRNTGELFF.